The clone carrying this T cell receptor beta chain was seen many times. Its antigen is not identified. TCRdb ran MiXCR on the 5' RACE reads and lists one entry per CDR3 protein. Here the sample spans under 300,000 distinct CDR3 sequences, roughly 7.2% being singletons. The data were obtained in a study of T cells after yellow fever vaccination. Study-level results: Contamination by abundant bulk-population clonotypes could be present in FACS-sorted repertoires.

Germline V gives CDR1 SGHRS, CDR2 YFSETQ. V trimming: 7 bases; J trimming: 6 bases; junction bases outside the gene matches: 10. This CDR3 comprises 14 residues. The receptor's source is a young man who received the YFV17D yellow fever vaccine. The sample here was CD4+ T cells sorted from PBMCs, taken 15 days after the yellow fever booster vaccination. V usage is TRBV5-1 and J usage is TRBJ2-1; 7 bases line up with TRBD2. The CDR3 DNA follows: TGCGCCAGCTCCGGACTAGTGGGGGGCAATGAGCAGTTCTTC. Its translation: CASSGLVGGNEQFF.